This TCR beta chain comes out of a study of T cell repertoires in cytomegalovirus infection. The V gene's germline CDR1 is MNHNS and CDR2 SASEGT. The V end lost 0 bases, the J end lost 9 bases, and 12 bases lay between the germline ends. The CDR3 length is 13 residues. TCRdb passed the reads through MiXCR, listing each CDR3 protein once. The sample carries around 530,000 distinct CDR3 sequences, about 25% recorded once. This clonotype turned up a few times. This receptor was taken from a human donor in good health (CMV status not recorded). Some clones in this sample may be carry-over from other donors' samples. The V gene is TRBV6-1, the J gene TRBJ2-7; D is perhaps TRBD2 (6 bases). The sample comprised PBMCs. Here the CDR3 DNA reads TGTGCCAGCAGTGAAGCGCGGGGCTTGGGGCAGTACTTC. Protein: CASSEARGLGQYF.